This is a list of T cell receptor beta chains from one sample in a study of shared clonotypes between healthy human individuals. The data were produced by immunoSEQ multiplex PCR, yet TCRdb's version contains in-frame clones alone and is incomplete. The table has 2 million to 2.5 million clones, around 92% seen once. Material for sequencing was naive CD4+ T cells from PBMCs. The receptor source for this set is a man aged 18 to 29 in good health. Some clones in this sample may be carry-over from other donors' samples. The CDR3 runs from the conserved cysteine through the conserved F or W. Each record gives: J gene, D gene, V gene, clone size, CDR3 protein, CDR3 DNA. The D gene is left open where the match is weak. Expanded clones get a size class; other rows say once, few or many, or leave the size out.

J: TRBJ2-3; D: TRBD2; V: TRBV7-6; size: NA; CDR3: CASSLLSGSPTDTQYF; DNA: TGTGCCAGCAGCCTTCTTAGCGGGAGCCCGACAGATACGCAGTATTTT
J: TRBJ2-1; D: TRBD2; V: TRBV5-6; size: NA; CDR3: CASSLPGLAGGRLEQFF; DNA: TGTGCCAGCAGCCTCCCGGGACTAGCGGGAGGCCGCCTGGAGCAGTTCTTC
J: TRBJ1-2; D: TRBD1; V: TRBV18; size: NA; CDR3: CASSPPTGGFNGYTF; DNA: TGTGCCAGCTCACCACCTACAGGGGGCTTCAATGGCTACACCTTC
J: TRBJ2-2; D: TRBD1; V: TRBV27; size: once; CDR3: CASSFVRTGGAGELFF; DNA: TGTGCCAGCAGTTTTGTGCGGACAGGGGGCGCCGGGGAGCTGTTTTTT
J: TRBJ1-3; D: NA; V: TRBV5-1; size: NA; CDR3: CASSPDRFSGNTIYF; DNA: TGCGCCAGCAGCCCGGACCGATTCTCTGGAAACACCATATATTTT
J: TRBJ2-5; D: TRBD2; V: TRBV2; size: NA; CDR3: CASTREQAGGHATQYF; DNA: TGTGCCAGCACCAGAGAACAAGCGGGAGGACATGCGACCCAGTACTTC
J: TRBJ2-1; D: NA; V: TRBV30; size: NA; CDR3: CAWSAQHNEQFF; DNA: TGTGCCTGGAGTGCACAGCACAATGAGCAGTTCTTC
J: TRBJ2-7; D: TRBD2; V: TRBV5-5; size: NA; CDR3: CASSLGREVHREQYF; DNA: TGTGCCAGCAGCTTGGGACGGGAGGTACACCGGGAGCAGTACTTC
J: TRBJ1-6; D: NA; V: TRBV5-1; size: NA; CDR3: CASSLVPGSGSPLHF; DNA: TGCGCCAGCAGCTTGGTGCCAGGGTCGGGGTCACCCCTCCACTTT
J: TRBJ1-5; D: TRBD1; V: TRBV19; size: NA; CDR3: CASSMGTGGIQPQHF; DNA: TGTGCCAGTAGTATGGGGACAGGGGGCATTCAGCCCCAGCATTTT
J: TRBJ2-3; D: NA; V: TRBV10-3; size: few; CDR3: CAINGGEQDTQYF; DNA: TGTGCCATCAACGGGGGAGAGCAAGATACGCAGTATTTT
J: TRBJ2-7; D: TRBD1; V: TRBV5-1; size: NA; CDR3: CASSLIAGTGHYEQYF; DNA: TGCGCCAGCAGCTTAATCGCCGGGACAGGACACTACGAGCAGTACTTC